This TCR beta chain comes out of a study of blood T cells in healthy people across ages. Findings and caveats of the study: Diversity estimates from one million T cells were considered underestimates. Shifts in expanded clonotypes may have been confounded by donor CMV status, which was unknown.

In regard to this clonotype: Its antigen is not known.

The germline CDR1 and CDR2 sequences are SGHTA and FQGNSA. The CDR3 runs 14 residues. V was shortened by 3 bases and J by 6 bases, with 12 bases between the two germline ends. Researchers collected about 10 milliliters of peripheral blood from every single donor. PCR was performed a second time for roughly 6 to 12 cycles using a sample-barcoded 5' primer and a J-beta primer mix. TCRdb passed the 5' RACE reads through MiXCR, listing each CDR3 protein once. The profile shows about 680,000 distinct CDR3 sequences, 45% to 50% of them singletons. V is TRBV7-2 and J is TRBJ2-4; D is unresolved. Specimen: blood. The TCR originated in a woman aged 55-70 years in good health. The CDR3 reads CASSFGSQINIQYF. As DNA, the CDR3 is TGTGCCAGCAGCTTTGGTTCCCAGATAAACATTCAGTACTTC.